This T cell receptor (beta chain) was recorded in a study of T-cell reconstitution after alpha-beta-depleted transplantation in children. Researchers prepared the TCRbeta library using unique molecular identifiers, the study reports. MiXCR was run by TCRdb on the PCR reads, yielding one entry per CDR3 protein. This sample yields 500,000 or so distinct CDR3 sequences, of which 32% are seen a single time; about 2.3% belongs to the top ten. The receptor was isolated from a human donor who donated a stem cell graft to a child with aplastic anemia. The sample consisted of PBMCs from the stem cell graft donor, taken from the stem cell graft.

In DNA form, the CDR3 reads TGCAGCGTTGAAGAATCTGCGGTAGAAGTAAGGAATGAGCAGTTCTTC. Translation: CSVEESAVEVRNEQFF. The chain is built from TRBV29-1 and TRBJ2-1; D not certain. Germline V gene data show CDR1 as SQVTM and CDR2 as ANQGSEA. This CDR3 is 16 amino acids long. Trimming took off 0 bases at V and 7 bases at J, with 19 bases between the two ends.